The 9 T cell receptor beta chains presented below share a single source sample, sequenced in a study of metastatic and nonmetastatic thyroid tumors. MiXCR re-clonotyped the PCR reads for TCRdb. The sample holds approximately 15,000 clones, approximately 35% seen once. No treatment of any kind had been given to any patient before thyroid surgery. The sequencing sample was made of tumor tissue. The source is a male donor with papillary thyroid cancer or a benign thyroid nodule (not recorded which). Some clones in this sample may be carry-over from other donors' samples.

In its sample, this clone was seen once. Germline and junction disagree at one end, which may indicate a read error. This chain links TRBV11-3 with TRBJ1-2; D may be TRBD1 (6 bases). This CDR3 region has 13 residues. The germline V gene encodes CDR1 SGHNT and CDR2 YENEEA. Here the CDR3 DNA reads TGTGACAGCAGCCCAGGGGAGGGCTATTGCTACACCTTC. Residues: CDSSPGEGYCYTF.

DNA for the CDR3: TGTGCCAGCAGTTACGGCCCACGCGAGCAGTACTTC. It is translated as CASSYGPREQYF. The gene calls are TRBV6-2 or TRBV6-3 and TRBJ2-7; D is unresolved. The V gene's germline CDR1 is MNHEY and CDR2 SVGEGT. Trimming removed 2 bases at V and 6 bases at J, with 8 bases between. The CDR3 runs to 12 residues.

This clone has only a few counts. This rearrangement joins TRBV10-2 to TRBJ1-5; D might be TRBD1 (5 bases). CDR3 length: 13 residues. Germline CDR1 WSHSY, CDR2 SAAADI. The V gene lost 5 bases and the J gene lost 4 bases, with 9 bases spanning the gap. The CDR3 DNA reads as TGCGCCAGCAGTTTTAGGGGTAATCAGCCCCAGCATTTT. Amino acids: CASSFRGNQPQHF.

This clone ranks as medium-sized (0.01 to 0.1%). This chain uses TRBV5-1 with TRBJ2-2; a possible D gene is TRBD1 (6 bases). Germline lookup yields CDR1 SGHRS and CDR2 YFSETQ. V lost 6 bases, J lost 4 bases, and 16 bases lay in between. CDR3 length equals 15 residues. The CDR3 sequence is CASTFGDTTTGELFF. DNA for the CDR3: TGCGCCAGCACTTTTGGGGACACCACCACCGGGGAGCTGTTTTTT.

The chain employs TRBV20-1 and TRBJ1-4; unclear D gene. Germline V gene lookup returns CDR1 DFQATT and CDR2 SNEGSKA (reference sequence). Deletions cut 0 bases from V and 4 bases from J, with 12 bases between. The CDR3 runs to 15 residues. For the CDR3, the DNA is TGCAGTGCTAGAGAGACCCGGGCCGATAATGAAAAACTGTTTTTT. Amino acid sequence: CSARETRADNEKLFF.

This chain uses TRBV20-1 with TRBJ2-7; 12 bases match TRBD1. The J segment lost 7 bases and the V segment lost 5 bases, leaving 9 bases of the junction unmatched. CDR3 length: 14 residues. Germline CDR1 is DFQATT and CDR2 is SNEGSKA (reference sequence). CDR3 nucleotide sequence: TGCAGTGCTCACGGGGGACAGGGGGCGCAAGAGCAGTACTTC. It specifies CSAHGGQGAQEQYF.

In DNA, the CDR3 is TGTGCCAGCAGTCCAGGGACTGCCCACTACGAGCAGTACTTC. This encodes CASSPGTAHYEQYF. The genes are TRBV2 and TRBJ2-7, with D possibly being TRBD2 (6 bases). The CDR3 loop spans 14 amino acids. Germline-derived CDR1 and CDR2 are SNHLY and FYNNEI. Trimming shortened V by 5 bases and J by 3 bases, and 14 bases separated the two germline ends.

The gene calls are TRBV7-9 and TRBJ2-2; D gene uncertain. CDR3 length: 13 amino acids. With 2 bases removed from V and 7 bases from J, the gap between germline ends came to 8 bases. Germline CDR1 is SEHNR and CDR2 is FQNEAQ (reference sequence). The CDR3 nucleotides read TGTGCCAGCAGCTTATGGGTTGGCGGGGAGCTGTTTTTT. It specifies CASSLWVGGELFF.

This clone showed up just a few times. The junction does not match germline at one end; this may be a read error. The V call is TRBV24-1, the J call TRBJ2-1; perhaps TRBD1 as D (8 bases). The CDR3 totals 16 residues. CDR1 KGHDR and CDR2 SFDVKD come from the germline V gene. The CDR3 spells CATIDDVTGEGNEQFF. The CDR3, as DNA: TGTGCCACCATTGATGATGTGACAGGGGAGGGCAATGAGCAGTTCTTC.